A selection of T cell receptor beta chains follows, all from one sample in a study of CD8+CD57+ T cells in acquired aplastic anemia. TCRdb recomputed calls from the reads with MiXCR, one row per CDR3 protein. In the table there are about 420,000 distinct CDR3 sequences, roughly 64% of which are singletons. Sequences were obtained from sorted CD4+, CD8+, or CD8+CD57+ T cells (not recorded which) from PBMCs. The receptors shown here come from a human donor in good health, serving as a control. The CDR3 runs from the conserved cysteine through the conserved F or W. D genes are given only for firm matches. Some rows have no size entry. The others give once, few or many, or a class for an expanded clone.

v_call,d_call,cdr3_length,j_call,clone_size,cdr3_aa,cdr3_nt
TRBV5-8,NA,17,TRBJ2-6,NA,CASSLGRDGSGANVLTF,TGTGCCAGCAGCTTGGGGCGGGACGGCTCTGGGGCCAACGTCCTGACTTTC
TRBV24-1,NA,14,TRBJ2-1,NA,CATSDYGEYNEQFF,TGTGCCACCAGTGATTATGGCGAATACAATGAGCAGTTCTTC
TRBV20-1,NA,13,TRBJ1-2,many,CSASPPGNYGYTF,TGCAGTGCTAGTCCCCCGGGAAACTATGGCTACACCTTC
TRBV7-9,NA,15,TRBJ1-1,NA,CASSSGQGYEQYFFF,TGTGCCAGCAGCTCGGGGCAGGGTTACGAGCAGTACTTCTTCTTT
TRBV7-3,TRBD1,17,TRBJ1-2,NA,CASSHAGEGAAEYGYTF,TGTGCCAGCAGCCACGCCGGGGAGGGGGCCGCTGAATATGGCTACACCTTC
TRBV7-3,NA,14,TRBJ2-7,few,CASSLRPGGYEQYF,TGTGCCAGCAGCTTAAGGCCAGGGGGGTACGAGCAGTACTTC
TRBV7-9,NA,14,TRBJ2-7,NA,CASSASGLVSPQYF,TGTGCCAGCAGCGCCTCGGGACTCGTCTCCCCACAGTACTTC
TRBV20-1,NA,12,TRBJ1-2,once,CSAKDSVTGYTF,TGCAGCGCTAAAGACTCAGTCACCGGCTACACCTTC
TRBV25-1,NA,18,TRBJ1-1,NA,CAISESPYRQDMTTEAFF,TGTGCCATCAGTGAATCCCCGTACCGTCAGGACATGACCACTGAAGCTTTCTTT
TRBV5-4,TRBD2,16,TRBJ2-7,NA,CASSRGRLAGTHEQYF,TGTGCCAGCAGCCGGGGGCGACTAGCGGGGACCCACGAGCAGTACTTC
TRBV9,NA,14,TRBJ2-7,many,CASSENPASYEQYF,TGTGCCAGCAGTGAAAACCCCGCCTCCTACGAGCAGTACTTC
TRBV15,TRBD2,16,TRBJ2-2,many,CATSRGSGGPGGELFF,TGTGCCACCAGCAGAGGATCGGGGGGGCCGGGCGGGGAGCTGTTTTTT
TRBV20-1,TRBD1,15,TRBJ2-3,NA,CSASTPGQSTDTQYF,TGCAGTGCTTCCACCCCGGGACAGAGCACAGATACGCAGTATTTT
TRBV2,TRBD2,16,TRBJ2-5,NA,CASRTSGGAYQETQYF,TGTGCCAGCAGGACTAGCGGGGGGGCGTACCAAGAGACCCAGTACTTC
TRBV7-2,NA,14,TRBJ1-4,NA,CASNEGGTYEKLFF,TGTGCCAGCAACGAGGGGGGAACTTACGAAAAACTGTTTTTT
TRBV6-2/TRBV6-3,NA,14,TRBJ2-2,many,CASSSLARTGELFF,TGTGCCAGCAGTTCCCTAGCGCGCACCGGGGAGCTGTTTTTT
TRBV2,NA,15,TRBJ1-2,NA,CFSSKTQADNYGYTF,TGCTTCAGCAGTAAGACGCAGGCAGATAACTATGGCTACACCTTC
TRBV5-8,TRBD2,15,TRBJ2-1,NA,CASSLGAGGWNEQFF,TGTGCCAGCAGCTTGGGGGCGGGAGGTTGGAATGAGCAGTTCTTC
TRBV11-2,TRBD1,17,TRBJ2-6,NA,CASSDGTGLTGANVLTF,TGTGCCAGCAGCGACGGGACAGGGCTAACTGGGGCCAACGTCCTGACTTTC
TRBV11-3,TRBD1,13,TRBJ1-2,NA,CASSRTGGSGYTF,TGTGCCAGCAGCCGGACAGGGGGTTCTGGCTACACCTTC
TRBV20-1,NA,14,TRBJ1-1,NA,CSVRDPLAYAEAFF,TGCAGTGTCCGAGACCCGCTTGCCTATGCTGAAGCTTTCTTT
TRBV19,TRBD1,16,TRBJ2-5,NA,CASSIGTGSYQETQYF,TGTGCCAGTAGTATAGGGACAGGGTCTTACCAAGAGACCCAGTACTTC
TRBV5-1,NA,15,TRBJ2-1,once,CASLGGTGAGSEQFF,TGCGCCAGCTTGGGCGGGACTGGCGCGGGTTCAGAGCAGTTCTTC
TRBV20-1,TRBD2,13,TRBJ2-1,NA,CSAALAGNNEQFF,TGCAGTGCTGCACTAGCGGGGAACAATGAGCAGTTCTTC
TRBV4-1,NA,15,TRBJ2-7,NA,CASSQGWGTRYEQYF,TGCGCCAGCAGCCAAGGGTGGGGGACAAGGTACGAGCAGTACTTC
TRBV2,NA,13,TRBJ1-5,many,CASSVMSNQPQHF,TGTGCCAGCAGTGTCATGTCAAATCAGCCCCAGCATTTT
TRBV19,NA,14,TRBJ1-6,NA,CASSTGPLDSPYFF,TGTGCCAGTAGTACAGGACCATTAGACTCACCCTACTTCTTT
TRBV11-3,TRBD1,15,TRBJ2-2,once,CASRTGAICGGELFF,TGTGCCAGCAGGACAGGGGCGATTTGTGGCGGGGAGCTGTTTTTT
TRBV15,NA,14,TRBJ2-7,NA,CATSVTCSSYEKYF,TGTGCCACCAGCGTTACCTGTAGCTCCTACGAGAAGTACTTC
TRBV7-9,NA,15,TRBJ2-5,NA,CASSLGRLNYGYKYF,TGTGCCAGCAGCCTGGGCAGACTTAACTATGGCTACAAGTACTTC
TRBV5-8,NA,14,TRBJ2-5,NA,CASSRTGAGETQYF,TGTGCCAGCAGCCGGACAGGCGCGGGGGAGACCCAGTACTTC
TRBV4-2,NA,13,TRBJ1-1,NA,CASSVGQGNEAFF,TGTGCCAGCAGCGTAGGGCAGGGGAATGAAGCTTTCTTT
TRBV9,NA,17,TRBJ2-1,NA,CASSVTMTFEGYYEQFF,TGTGCCAGCAGCGTAACGATGACATTTGAGGGGTATTATGAGCAGTTCTTC
TRBV19,NA,13,TRBJ2-2,few,CASSGGDAGELFF,TGTGCCAGTAGTGGCGGGGACGCCGGGGAGCTGTTTTTT
TRBV14,NA,15,TRBJ1-3,many,CASSPRHNSGNTIYF,TGTGCCAGCAGCCCTAGACATAACTCTGGAAACACCATATATTTT
TRBV13,TRBD1,14,TRBJ2-7,many,CASSPGQDSYEQYF,TGTGCCAGCAGCCCGGGACAGGACTCCTACGAGCAGTACTTC
TRBV7-3,NA,15,TRBJ2-5,NA,CASSLVMGLGETQYF,TGTGCCAGCAGCTTAGTTATGGGTCTAGGAGAGACCCAGTACTTT
TRBV10-3,NA,15,TRBJ2-6,NA,CASSLRVSGANVLTF,TGTGCCAGCAGTTTACGAGTCTCTGGGGCCAACGTCCTGACTTTC
TRBV5-1,NA,14,TRBJ2-5,NA,CASSLQLTDETQYF,TGTGCCAGCAGCCTGCAACTTACGGATGAGACCCAGTACTTC
TRBV7-3,NA,15,TRBJ2-2,NA,CASSLGSGRIGQLFF,TGCGCCAGCAGCTTAGGGTCAGGAAGAATCGGGCAGCTGTTTTTT
TRBV2,NA,14,TRBJ1-6,NA,CASSLGQKASPLHF,TGTGCCAGCAGTCTCGGACAAAAGGCTTCACCCCTCCACTTT
TRBV5-1,TRBD1,15,TRBJ1-1,NA,CASSRGTGGDTEAFF,TGCGCCAGCAGCCGCGGGACAGGGGGGGACACTGAAGCTTTCTTT
TRBV20-1,NA,14,TRBJ2-1,NA,CSASFGDSYNEQFF,TGCAGTGCTAGCTTTGGGGACTCCTACAATGAGCAGTTCTTC
TRBV10-3,NA,14,TRBJ2-3,NA,CAISPPDNAETKYF,TGTGCCATCAGCCCGCCGGACAACGCAGAGACGAAGTATTTT
TRBV3-1,TRBD1,16,TRBJ2-7,NA,CASRHSTGTGSAEQYF,TGTGCCAGCAGACACTCTACGGGGACAGGGTCGGCCGAGCAGTACTTC
TRBV6-1,TRBD1,14,TRBJ1-5,many,CASSRTGGGQPQHF,TGTGCCAGCAGCCGCACAGGGGGCGGTCAGCCCCAGCATTTT